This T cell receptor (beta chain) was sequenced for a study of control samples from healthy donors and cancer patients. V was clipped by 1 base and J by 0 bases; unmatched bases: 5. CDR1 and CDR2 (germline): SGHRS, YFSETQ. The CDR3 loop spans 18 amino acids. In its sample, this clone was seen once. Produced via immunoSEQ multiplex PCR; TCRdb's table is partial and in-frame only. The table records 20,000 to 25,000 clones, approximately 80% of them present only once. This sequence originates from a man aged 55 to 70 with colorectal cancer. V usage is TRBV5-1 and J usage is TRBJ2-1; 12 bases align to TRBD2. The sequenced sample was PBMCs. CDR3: CASSLIPSGGASYNEQFF. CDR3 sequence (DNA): TGCGCCAGCAGCTTGATCCCTAGCGGGGGGGCCTCCTACAATGAGCAGTTCTTC.